A selection of T cell receptor beta chains follows, all from one sample in a study of OX40 agonist ivuxolimab in advanced cancers. The data were produced by immunoSEQ multiplex PCR, yet TCRdb's version contains in-frame clones alone and is incomplete. The top ten clones hold about 0.3% of a sample with about 67,000 clones, roughly nine tenths of them seen once. The sequencing used CD4+ or CD8+ T cells sorted from blood, collected in a trial of the OX40 agonist ivuxolimab. These receptors were collected from an adult with an advanced solid tumor such as melanoma, head and neck, liver or kidney cancer. The CDR3 runs from the conserved cysteine through the conserved F or W. A D gene is named only where the DNA matches it firmly. A row's size may be missing; if present it is once, few, many or a size class.

clone_size	d_call	v_call	j_call	cdr3_aa	cdr3_nt
.	.	TRBV7-9	TRBJ2-1	CASSLSARGNEQFF	TGTGCCAGCAGCTTATCAGCCAGGGGTAATGAGCAGTTCTTC
.	TRBD1	TRBV5-6	TRBJ1-2	CASSIDRDNYGYTF	TGTGCCAGCAGCATCGACAGGGATAACTATGGCTACACCTTC
.	.	TRBV11-2	TRBJ2-7	CASSFEVYEQYF	TGTGCCAGCAGCTTTGAGGTGTACGAGCAGTACTTC
.	TRBD2	TRBV28	TRBJ2-2	CASSLSPGGETGELFF	TGTGCCAGCAGTTTATCTCCGGGGGGTGAGACCGGGGAGCTGTTTTTT
.	TRBD1	TRBV7-9	TRBJ1-1	CASSSGQGHTEAFF	TGTGCCAGCAGCTCCGGACAGGGTCACACTGAAGCTTTCTTT
.	.	TRBV9	TRBJ1-6	CASSVDPDNSPLHF	TGTGCCAGCAGCGTAGATCCGGATAATTCACCCCTCCACTTT
once	TRBD1	TRBV5-4	TRBJ1-6	CASSSGGSSPLHF	TGTGCCAGCAGTTCAGGGGGTTCTTCACCCCTCCACTTT
.	.	TRBV19	TRBJ1-1	CASSTPAGWIKPEAFF	TGTGCCAGTAGCACCCCGGCCGGTTGGATAAAGCCTGAAGCTTTCTTT
.	.	TRBV6-1	TRBJ2-5	CASSPGPAQETQYF	TGTGCCAGCAGCCCAGGCCCCGCCCAAGAGACCCAGTACTTC
.	TRBD1	TRBV29-1	TRBJ2-7	CSVSQGVATYEQYF	TGCAGCGTGTCACAGGGGGTTGCTACCTACGAGCAGTACTTC
.	.	TRBV19	TRBJ1-1	CASSISRDTEAFF	TGTGCCAGTAGTATCTCACGGGACACTGAAGCTTTCTTT
.	.	TRBV30	TRBJ2-7	CAWSFPGTRGEQYF	TGTGCCTGGAGTTTCCCGGGGACCCGCGGGGAGCAGTACTTC
.	.	TRBV19	TRBJ1-6	CASSMAGRNSPLHF	TGTGCCAGTAGTATGGCAGGGAGGAATTCACCCCTCCACTTT
.	.	TRBV5-6	TRBJ2-7	CASSHPTLLGSYEQYF	TGTGCCAGCAGCCACCCGACACTACTGGGGTCCTACGAGCAGTACTTC
.	TRBD1	TRBV23-1	TRBJ2-7	CASSQWGTGDTRRRYF	TGCGCCAGCAGTCAATGGGGGACAGGGGACACACGCAGGCGGTACTTC
.	.	TRBV2	TRBJ1-2	CANPDSRASFDGYTF	TGTGCCAACCCTGACAGCCGGGCTTCGTTTGATGGCTACACCTTC
.	TRBD2	TRBV10-1	TRBJ2-4	CASSGGGTKNIQYF	TGCGCCAGCAGTGGCGGGGGAACCAAAAACATTCAGTACTTC
.	.	TRBV28	TRBJ1-2	CASSWGRGLYGYTF	TGTGCCAGCAGTTGGGGGCGGGGGTTGTATGGCTACACCTTC
.	.	TRBV20-1	TRBJ2-1	CSARGRAEQFF	TGCAGTGCTAGGGGACGCGCTGAGCAGTTCTTC
.	TRBD1	TRBV11-2	TRBJ2-4	CASSEQGALAKNIQYF	TGTGCCAGCAGCGAACAGGGGGCTCTAGCCAAAAACATTCAGTACTTC
.	TRBD1	TRBV2	TRBJ1-1	CVSKPGGGRLNTEAFF	TGTGTCAGCAAGCCAGGGGGTGGACGATTGAACACTGAAGCTTTCTTT
.	.	TRBV2	TRBJ2-2	CASSTTGTGELFF	TGTGCCAGCAGTACAACGGGCACCGGGGAGCTGTTTTTT
.	TRBD1	TRBV27	TRBJ2-7	CASSGRGTGGYEQYF	TGTGCCAGCAGCGGCAGGGGGACAGGGGGCTACGAGCAGTACTTC
.	.	TRBV9	TRBJ1-5	CASSVDAGGNQPQHF	TGTGCCAGCAGCGTAGACGCAGGGGGCAATCAGCCCCAGCATTTT
.	.	TRBV6-5	TRBJ1-1	CASSQMRDNAEAFF	TGTGCCAGCAGCCAGATGCGGGATAATGCTGAAGCTTTCTTT
once	.	TRBV11-2	TRBJ2-5	CASSLLGETQYF	TGTGCCAGCAGCTTATTGGGTGAGACCCAGTACTTC
.	.	TRBV9	TRBJ1-1	CASSAAGQNTEAFF	TGTGCCAGCAGCGCCGCAGGACAGAACACTGAAGCTTTCTTT
.	.	TRBV14	TRBJ1-2	CASSQDHAYGYTF	TGTGCCAGCAGCCAAGATCACGCCTATGGCTACACCTTC
.	.	TRBV2	TRBJ1-1	CASSQPNTEAFF	TGTGCCAGCAGCCAGCCGAACACTGAAGCTTTCTTT